This T cell receptor (beta chain) came from a study of blood T cell repertoires in COVID-19. As for the study in general: Whether acute or convalescent, the COVID-19 samples came from the United States, Italy and Spain.

V dropped 4 bases and J dropped 2 bases, with 18 bases sitting between them. CDR3 length: 17 residues. From germline, CDR1 is SGHRS and CDR2 YFSETQ. Per the original methods: Quantification of nucleated cells was approximated via reference gene primer amplification. Generated by immunoSEQ multiplex PCR, the TCRdb table keeps only in-frame clones and is missing some. V and J calls and clone size are copied from that table; D and trimming were computed from the DNA. The repertoire includes roughly 100,000 clones, about nine tenths of them detected once, and 17% sits in the top ten. The specimen was peripheral blood. This sequence was found in a man aged 50 or older with acute or convalescent COVID-19. The chain has TRBV5-1 and TRBJ2-2, with D possibly TRBD2 on 7 matching bases. The CDR3 sequence is CASSLLRGGSNTGELFF. As DNA, the CDR3 is TGCGCCAGCAGCCTCCTAAGGGGGGGTTCTAACACCGGGGAGCTGTTTTTT.